This T cell receptor (beta chain) was captured by sequencing in a study of tumor and adjacent non-tumor tissue in lung cancer. The wider study: The patients, 10 to 11 men and about 5 women, were roughly 30 to 80 with stage I to III disease. Study results and caveats: Compared with tumor, normal lung showed significantly lower TCR diversity.

This clonotype was seen only once. The target antigen is unknown. At one end the junction does not follow the germline gene, possibly because of a read error. Three rounds of nested PCR, following a modified ARM-PCR protocol, produced the TCRbeta library. TCRdb recomputed calls from the multiplex PCR reads with MiXCR, one row per CDR3 protein. There are about 110,000 distinct CDR3 sequences in the sample; about 80% occur only once, and under 25% lies in the top ten. The CDR3 covers 16 residues. The germline V gene has CDR1 MGHRA and CDR2 YSYEKL. No cell sorting was done before RNA was extracted from the tissue.

This TCR derives from a man in his 70s with non-small cell lung cancer. The genes are TRBV4-1 and TRBJ2-5; 10 nucleotides agree with TRBD2. The sequenced sample consisted of lung tumor tissue. In DNA form, the CDR3 reads TGCACCAGCAGCCGCTTGGGACTAGCGAAGCAAGAGATCCAGTACTTC. Protein sequence: CTSSRLGLAKQEIQYF.